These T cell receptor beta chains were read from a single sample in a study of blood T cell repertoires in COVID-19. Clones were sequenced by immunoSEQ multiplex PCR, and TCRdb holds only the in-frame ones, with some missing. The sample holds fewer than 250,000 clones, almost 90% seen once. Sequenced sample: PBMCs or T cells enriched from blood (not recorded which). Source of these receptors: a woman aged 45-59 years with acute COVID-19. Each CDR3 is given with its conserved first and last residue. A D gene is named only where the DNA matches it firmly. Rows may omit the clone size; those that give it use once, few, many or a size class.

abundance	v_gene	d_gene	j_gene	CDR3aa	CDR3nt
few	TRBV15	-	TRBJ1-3	CATSREGVGNTIYF	TGTGCCACCAGCAGAGAAGGGGTAGGAAACACCATATATTTT
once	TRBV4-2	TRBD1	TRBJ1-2	CASSQGQGAGGYTF	TGTGCCAGCAGCCAAGGACAGGGGGCGGGTGGCTACACCTTC
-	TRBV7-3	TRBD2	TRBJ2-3	CASRSTGGSTDTQYF	TGTGCCAGCAGGAGCACGGGGGGAAGTACAGATACGCAGTATTTT
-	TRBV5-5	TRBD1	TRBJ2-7	CASSLMGQGAGEQYF	TGTGCCAGCAGCTTAATGGGACAGGGGGCGGGAGAGCAGTACTTC
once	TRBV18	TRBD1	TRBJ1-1	CASSPSTGGDTEAFF	TGTGCCAGCTCACCATCGACAGGGGGGGACACTGAAGCTTTCTTT
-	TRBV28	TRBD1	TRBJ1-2	CASSSSQGVSYGYTF	TGTGCCAGCAGTTCATCCCAGGGGGTTAGCTATGGCTACACCTTC
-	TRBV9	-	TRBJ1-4	CASSVFPGKDEKLFF	TGTGCCAGCAGCGTATTTCCAGGGAAGGATGAAAAACTGTTTTTT
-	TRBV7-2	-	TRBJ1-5	CASSPLVNQPQHF	TGTGCCAGCAGCCCCCTCGTCAATCAGCCCCAGCATTTT
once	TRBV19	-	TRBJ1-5	CASSIDQASNQPQHF	TGTGCCAGTAGTATAGATCAGGCTAGCAATCAGCCCCAGCATTTT
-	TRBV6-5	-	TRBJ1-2	CATRQTNYGYTF	TGTGCCACCCGACAGACCAACTATGGCTACACCTTC
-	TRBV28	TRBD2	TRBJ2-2	CATRTSGRTGELFF	TGTGCCACCCGGACTAGCGGGAGAACCGGGGAGCTGTTTTTT
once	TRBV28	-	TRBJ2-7	CASGLPGSRHEQYF	TGTGCCAGCGGATTACCCGGGAGTCGGCACGAGCAGTACTTC
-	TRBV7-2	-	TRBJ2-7	CASSSSSYEQYF	TGTGCCAGCAGCTCGAGCTCCTACGAGCAGTACTTC
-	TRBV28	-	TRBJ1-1	CASSAALRGTEAFF	TGTGCCAGCAGTGCCGCCCTTAGGGGCACTGAAGCTTTCTTT
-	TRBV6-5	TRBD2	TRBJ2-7	CASTYGLAASYEQYF	TGTGCCAGCACCTACGGACTAGCGGCCTCCTACGAGCAGTACTTC